A single sample gave rise to the 17 T cell receptor beta chains below, sequenced in a study of T cells after posttransplantation cyclophosphamide. The data were produced by immunoSEQ multiplex PCR, yet TCRdb's version contains in-frame clones alone and is incomplete. The table shows 51,000 or so clones, with 85% to 95% occurring only once. What was sequenced was PBMCs. The receptors here all came from a woman aged 25 to 39 in good health and a related stem cell transplant donor.

The chain couples TRBV7-8 to TRBJ2-2; TRBD1 agrees at 9 bases. The CDR3 is made up of 16 amino acids. The germline gives CDR1 SGHVS, CDR2 FQNEAQ. J was trimmed by 5 bases and V by 1 base; bases with no gene match: 5. In nucleotides, the CDR3 is TGTGCCAGCAGCTTAGGGGACAGGGAATTAACCGGGGAGCTGTTTTTT. Its protein is CASSLGDRELTGELFF.

V usage is TRBV7-9 and J usage is TRBJ2-7; D possibly corresponds to TRBD1 (5 bases). The V gene lost 7 bases and the J gene lost 2 bases, with 12 bases spanning the gap. The CDR3 covers 13 residues. CDR1 and CDR2 from the germline V gene are SEHNR and FQNEAQ (reference sequence). CDR3 sequence (DNA): TGTGCCAGCACCCTCGACAGAACCTACGAGCAGTACTTC. As protein: CASTLDRTYEQYF.

The chain employs TRBV2 and TRBJ2-1; D perhaps matches TRBD2 (5 bases). CDR3 size: 15 residues. The germline V gene encodes CDR1 SNHLY and CDR2 FYNNEI. The V end lost 3 bases, the J end lost 9 bases, and 18 bases lay between the germline ends. In DNA, the CDR3 is TGTGCCAGCAGTGATGAGGGCGGAATTTCAGGTGAGCAGTTCTTC. This encodes CASSDEGGISGEQFF.

This clone was recorded once. This chain joins TRBV5-1 and TRBJ1-1, with TRBD1 matching over 10 bases. Germline V gene lookup returns CDR1 SGHRS and CDR2 YFSETQ. The J segment lost 5 bases and the V segment lost 0 bases, leaving 7 bases of the junction unmatched. This CDR3 comprises 16 residues. CDR3 sequence: CASSLGQGAGRTEAFF. DNA for the CDR3: TGCGCCAGCAGCTTGGGACAGGGGGCGGGAAGGACTGAAGCTTTCTTT.

The chain is built from TRBV28 and TRBJ2-5; the match to TRBD1 covers 7 bases. There are 13 residues in the CDR3. CDR1 is MDHEN, CDR2 SYDVKM, per germline. V dropped 11 bases and J dropped 5; count of bases not matched to a gene: 11. This CDR3 reads CALRPGGSETQYF. In DNA, the CDR3 is TGTGCCTTGCGACCAGGGGGTTCGGAGACCCAGTACTTC.

The V and J genes are TRBV7-8 and TRBJ2-3; TRBD2 aligns across 8 bases. V shed 4 bases, J shed 0 bases, and the junction held 3 bases outside the gene matches. Germline CDR1 and CDR2: SGHVS and FQNEAQ. This CDR3 is built from 15 residues. CDR3 sequence reads: CASSSGLVSTDTQYF. The CDR3 coding sequence is TGTGCCAGCAGCTCGGGACTAGTTAGCACAGATACGCAGTATTTT.

In DNA form, the CDR3 reads TGTGCCAGCAGCTTAGCGCGGGCCTACGAGCAGTACTTC. Translated, it gives CASSLARAYEQYF. This rearrangement joins TRBV7-2 to TRBJ2-7; a possible D gene is TRBD2 (5 bases). The CDR3 has 13 amino acids. Per the germline V gene, CDR1 is SGHTA and CDR2 is FQGNSA. Trimming removed 0 bases from V and 2 bases from J, with 5 bases in between.

The V gene is TRBV5-5, the J gene TRBJ2-7, with 7 bases that match TRBD1. Germline CDR1 and CDR2: SGHKS and YYEKEE (reference sequence). This CDR3 spans 15 amino acids. Germline trimming cut 4 bases from V and 2 bases from J; bases unmatched to any gene: 9. This CDR3 reads CASSMYQGVAYEQYF. DNA for the CDR3: TGTGCCAGCAGCATGTACCAGGGGGTCGCCTACGAGCAGTACTTC.

CDR3 region: CAWGGARYTGELFF. The DNA of the CDR3 is TGTGCCTGGGGGGGGGCTCGATACACCGGGGAGCTGTTTTTT. The chain is built from TRBV30 and TRBJ2-2, with D perhaps TRBD2 (7 bases). V was pared by 5 bases and J by 3 bases, with 13 bases between. CDR3 length: 14 residues. The germline V gene has CDR1 GTSNPN and CDR2 SVGIG (reference sequence). The whole variable domain, remainder taken from reference TRBV30 and TRBJ2-2, is SQTIHQWPATLVQPVGSPLSLECTVEGTSNPNLYWYRQAAGRGLQLLFYSVGIGQISSEVPQNLSASRPQDRQFILSSKKLLLSDSGFYLCAWGGARYTGELFFGEGSRLTVL.

Regarding this clone: Its ends do not fully match the called genes, so a read error is possible. This chain joins TRBV4-3 and TRBJ2-7; D not resolved. The germline gives CDR1 LGHNA, CDR2 YSLEER. The CDR3 length is 13 residues. The CDR3 region is CANSPQFSYEQYF. CDR3 DNA sequence: TGCGCCAACAGCCCCCAATTTTCCTACGAGCAGTACTTC.

This rearrangement joins TRBV18 to TRBJ1-3; D is possibly TRBD1 (6 bases). The CDR3 consists of 15 residues. The germline V gene has CDR1 KGHSH and CDR2 LQKENI. V lost 3 bases, J lost 3 bases, and 12 bases lay in between. CDR3 sequence: CASSPLGHSGNTIYF. DNA for the CDR3: TGTGCCAGCTCACCCCTGGGACACAGTGGAAACACCATATATTTT.

The genes are TRBV6-1 and TRBJ1-6, with 10 bases that match TRBD1. The J segment lost 8 bases and the V segment lost 3 bases, leaving 1 base of the junction unmatched. The CDR3 spans 14 residues. CDR1 and CDR2 (germline): MNHNS, SASEGT. CDR3 bases: TGTGCCAGCAGTGAGACAGGGGGCGATTCACCCCTCCACTTT. As protein: CASSETGGDSPLHF.

This clone was picked up one time. The chain couples TRBV19 to TRBJ2-5; 11 bases map to TRBD2. The CDR3 covers 15 residues. Germline V gives CDR1 LNHDA, CDR2 SQIVND (reference sequence). J lost 4 bases, V lost 8 bases, and 9 bases had no gene match. The CDR3 sequence: CASGLAGGPRETQYF. CDR3 DNA: TGTGCCAGTGGCCTAGCGGGGGGCCCCCGAGAGACCCAGTACTTC.

This chain connects TRBV11-2 to TRBJ2-7; 9 nucleotides match TRBD2. Germline CDR1 is SGHAT and CDR2 is FQNNGV. The CDR3 contains 15 residues. The V and J ends lost 2 bases and 2 bases, in that order; junction bases with no gene match: 4. The chain's CDR3 is CASSLFGTSTYEQYF. DNA of the CDR3: TGTGCCAGCAGCTTATTTGGGACTAGCACCTACGAGCAGTACTTC.

V gene TRBV5-1 combines with J gene TRBJ1-1; 12 nucleotides agree with TRBD1. The CDR3 totals 15 residues. V dropped 8 bases and J dropped 4; count of bases not matched to a gene: 9. CDR1 and CDR2 from the germline V gene are SGHRS and YFSETQ. The CDR3 DNA follows: TGCGCCAGTTCAACCGGGACAGGGGGCGGCACTGAAGCTTTCTTT. Translated, it gives CASSTGTGGGTEAFF.

The rearrangement joins TRBV6-6 to TRBJ2-2, with a possible D match to TRBD2 (7 bases). Deletions cut 5 bases from V and 1 base from J, with 14 bases between. This CDR3 has 16 amino acids. CDR1 and CDR2 from the germline V gene are MNHNY and SVGAGI (reference sequence). The CDR3 nucleotides are TGTGCCAGCAGTACCCAGGGGAGGGGGAACACCGGGGAGCTGTTTTTT. Amino acids: CASSTQGRGNTGELFF.

The chain employs TRBV27 and TRBJ2-3; D gene uncertain. The CDR3 spans 15 residues. Trimming stripped 4 bases from V and 2 bases from J, with 13 bases between. Germline loops: CDR1 MNHEY, CDR2 SMNVEV (reference sequence). As DNA, the CDR3 is TGTGCCAGCAGTTCTCCTGGCAGTTTCACAGATACGCAGTATTTT. This encodes CASSSPGSFTDTQYF.